This T cell receptor (beta chain) was found in a study of response to subunit inactivated influenza vaccine. CDR3 length: 14 amino acids. V was clipped by 1 base and J by 7 bases, with 11 bases between them. TCRdb called the RT-PCR reads again in MiXCR, with one record for every CDR3 protein. The sample has more than 500,000 distinct CDR3 sequences, roughly 12% seen once. These data are also associated with another study on T cells expressing NK-cell markers. From that report: With UMIs, 5'RACE template switching was used to make TCR beta cDNA. Investigators obtained TCR beta repertoires from sorted CD3+CD56+NKG2C+, CD3+CD56+NKG2C- and CD3+CD56-NKG2C+ T cells. The eight sequenced donors comprised seven who were HCMV-seropositive and one who was seronegative. A handful of donors likewise had their CD3+CD56-NKG2C+ fraction led by these clonotypes.

The chain couples TRBV12-3 or TRBV12-4 to TRBJ1-5, with D uncertain. The material was PBMCs from blood, obtained on the day of vaccination. The receptor comes from a man aged 50-60 years who received an inactivated influenza vaccine. The CDR3 is CASSLGLPGQPQHF. In DNA form, the CDR3 reads TGTGCCAGCAGTTTAGGGCTCCCGGGCCAGCCCCAGCATTTT.